This TCR beta chain was documented in a study of blood T cell repertoires in COVID-19. The germline V gene has CDR1 SGHNT and CDR2 YENEEA. V lost 2 bases and J lost 0, with 17 bases in between. This CDR3 is 17 amino acids long. TCRdb's copy holds only in-frame clones and misses some; the assay was immunoSEQ multiplex PCR. The table lists about 210,000 clones, roughly 88% of them singletons. The chain uses TRBV11-3 and TRBJ2-7; D possibly corresponds to TRBD1 (7 bases). This clonotype originated in a man aged 35-49 years who had recovered from COVID-19. Sequencing used peripheral blood. The CDR3 protein is CASSLTAGQHSSYEQYF. The CDR3 DNA reads TGTGCCAGCAGCTTAACTGCGGGACAGCATAGCTCCTACGAGCAGTACTTC.